The entry below gives a single T cell receptor (beta chain) sequence along with its context. This sample stems from a study of blood T cell repertoires in COVID-19. Overall study context: PBMCs, B-cell-depleted T cells, or T cells were the source of the cDNA or gDNA that made up the material.

The CDR3 extends over 16 amino acids. V lost 3 bases and J lost 4; bases outside the gene matches: 8. Germline CDR1 SGDLS, CDR2 YYNGEE. Using immunoSEQ multiplex PCR, the repertoire was profiled, and TCRdb retains in-frame clones only, with some absent. The table shows 130,000 or so clones, with approximately 81% occurring only once. The genes are TRBV9 and TRBJ2-1; 9 nucleotides match TRBD2. Sequencing used peripheral blood. The sequence came from a man aged 55 to 70 with acute or convalescent COVID-19. CDR3 sequence reads: CASSAYSGSPYNEQFF. The DNA for the CDR3 is TGTGCCAGCAGCGCCTATAGCGGGAGTCCGTACAATGAGCAGTTCTTC.